The 8 T cell receptor beta chains given below trace back to one sample, sequenced in a study of blood T cell repertoires in COVID-19. Measured with immunoSEQ multiplex PCR; TCRdb has only the in-frame clones, and not every one. This sample has 200,000 to 250,000 clones, with roughly 88% found just once. Source material: peripheral blood. Source of these receptors: a man in his fifties or sixties with active or convalescent COVID-19.

There are a few counts of this clone. The CDR3 protein is CATSPGQGGGKLFF. Written as DNA, the CDR3 is TGTGCCACCAGCCCGGGACAGGGGGGAGGAAAACTGTTTTTT. The chain recombines TRBV15 with TRBJ1-4; TRBD1 aligns across 11 bases. The CDR3 consists of 14 residues. CDR1 and CDR2 (germline): LNHNV, YYDKDF (reference sequence). The V and J ends lost 5 bases and 10 bases, in that order; junction bases with no gene match: 6.

The rearrangement uses TRBV5-1 and TRBJ1-2, with D unclear. The CDR3 is 17 amino acids. Germline CDR1 and CDR2: SGHRS and YFSETQ. V lost 0 bases and J 1 base, leaving 16 bases between the germline ends. The CDR3, as DNA: TGCGCCAGCAGCTTGGCCCCTGGGGAGGGAAGTAACTATGGCTACACCTTC. This translates into CASSLAPGEGSNYGYTF.

V and J are TRBV19 and TRBJ2-1; 7 bases agree with TRBD1. The V and J ends lost 3 bases and 0 bases, in that order; junction bases with no gene match: 2. The CDR3 is 15 amino acids. Germline V gives CDR1 LNHDA, CDR2 SQIVND (reference sequence). CDR3 residues: CASSMGQSSYNEQFF. The CDR3 nucleotides read TGTGCCAGTAGTATGGGACAGAGCTCCTACAATGAGCAGTTCTTC.

The chain combines TRBV9 with TRBJ2-1; D not resolved. V lost 0 bases to trimming and J lost 4 bases, with 11 bases between them. Per the germline V gene, CDR1 is SGDLS and CDR2 is YYNGEE. CDR3 length: 15 residues. The CDR3 bases are TGTGCCAGCAGCGTAGCTTCCCCCGGTTACAATGAGCAGTTCTTC. Translation: CASSVASPGYNEQFF.

V usage is TRBV11-2 and J usage is TRBJ1-2, with D tentatively TRBD1 (5 bases). The CDR3 runs 15 residues. Per germline, CDR1 SGHAT and CDR2 FQNNGV. Trimming removed 1 base from V and 2 bases from J, with 11 bases in between. The CDR3 DNA reads as TGTGCCAGCAGCTTAGTACCAGGGTGGAACTATGGCTACACCTTC. It yields the protein CASSLVPGWNYGYTF.

This chain uses TRBV19 with TRBJ2-3; 8 nucleotides match TRBD2. CDR1 is LNHDA, CDR2 SQIVND, per germline (reference sequence). The CDR3 contains 16 residues. With V trimmed by 4 bases and J by 7 bases, 13 bases remained unmatched. CDR3 nucleotide sequence: TGTGCCAGTAGTACGCGCCCGGGACTAGTTGCAAATACGCAGTATTTT. This sequence encodes CASSTRPGLVANTQYF.

The chain uses TRBV7-9 and TRBJ1-2; the D gene is possibly TRBD1 (6 bases). Germline CDR1 reads SEHNR; CDR2 reads FQNEAQ (reference sequence). With 5 bases removed from V and 3 bases from J, the gap between germline ends came to 28 bases. The CDR3 spans 19 residues. CDR3 sequence: CASSQKLTHRERGDYGYTF. The DNA of the CDR3 is TGTGCCAGCAGCCAAAAACTTACTCACAGGGAGCGGGGGGACTATGGCTACACCTTC.

This chain links TRBV27 with TRBJ2-3; 12 bases line up with TRBD2. Trimming at V came to 2 bases and at J to 3 bases, leaving 0 bases not matched to a gene. The CDR3 has 15 residues. Germline CDR1 MNHEY, CDR2 SMNVEV (reference sequence). The CDR3 bases are TGTGCCAGCAGTTTACTAGCGGGAGGGACAGATACGCAGTATTTT. It is translated as CASSLLAGGTDTQYF.